Listed below are T cell receptor beta chains from one sample, sequenced in a study of blood T cells in healthy people across ages. Using its own MiXCR run on the 5' RACE reads, TCRdb lists one record per CDR3 protein. The table includes 1.5 million to 2 million distinct CDR3 sequences, just under 50% detected once. The specimen was blood. The receptor source for this set is a woman in her 40s in good health. Each CDR3 is given with its conserved first and last residue. A D gene is named only where the DNA matches it firmly. Size tells how often a clone was seen (once, few, many) or the class of an expanded clone, and some rows leave it out.

V	D	J	size	DNA	CDR3
TRBV20-1	TRBD2	TRBJ2-1	NA	TGCAGTGCTAGTAGCGGGGGGTCTGATGAGCAGTTCTTC	CSASSGGSDEQFF
TRBV20-1	NA	TRBJ2-1	NA	TGCAGTGCTAGAGGGAAAGGCGTTGAGCAGTTCTTC	CSARGKGVEQFF
TRBV10-3	NA	TRBJ2-5	few	TGTGCCATCAGTGGGGGGTACCAAGAGACCCAGTACTTC	CAISGGYQETQYF
TRBV9	NA	TRBJ2-3	NA	TGTGCCAGCAACGTAGACATGCTGACAGATACGCAGTATTTT	CASNVDMLTDTQYF
TRBV6-5	NA	TRBJ1-6	NA	TGTGCCAGCAGTTACGTTGGGGCCAGCTCCTATAATTCACCCCTCCACTTT	CASSYVGASSYNSPLHF
TRBV4-1	NA	TRBJ1-2	few	TGCGCCAGCAGCCAAGTTTCGTATAACTATGGCTACACCTTC	CASSQVSYNYGYTF
TRBV20-1	NA	TRBJ2-7	NA	TGCAGTGCTAGAGACCTGGGGCGTACCTACGAGCAGTACTTC	CSARDLGRTYEQYF
TRBV24-1	TRBD1	TRBJ2-1	few	TGTGCCACCAGTGACCCGGGACAGATATACAATGAGCAGTTCTTC	CATSDPGQIYNEQFF
TRBV5-1	TRBD1	TRBJ2-4	NA	TGCGCCTGCAGCTTTGGACCCTCCGGACAGGGGTTTTCGGCAAACATTCAGTACTTC	CACSFGPSGQGFSANIQYF
TRBV6-5	NA	TRBJ2-1	NA	TGTGCCAGCAGCCCGACTAGGGGCAAGGATGAGCAGTTCTTC	CASSPTRGKDEQFF
TRBV10-3	NA	TRBJ2-7	NA	TGTGCCACCCGAGACAGTTTCTTTCCCTACGAGCAGTACTTC	CATRDSFFPYEQYF
TRBV2	TRBD1	TRBJ2-7	NA	TGTGCCAGCAATTCCCCATCGGGACAGGGGAGGTCGGAGCAGTACTTC	CASNSPSGQGRSEQYF
TRBV20-1	TRBD1	TRBJ2-7	NA	TGCAGTGCTAGTCCCGGGACAGCCTACGAGCAGTACTTC	CSASPGTAYEQYF
TRBV9	NA	TRBJ2-3	NA	TGTGCCAGCAGCGTAGAGCGGGTGCCCACAGATACGCAGTATTTT	CASSVERVPTDTQYF
TRBV18	NA	TRBJ1-1	NA	TGTGCCAGCTCACCAGGCAGGGAGCGAGCTGAAGCTTTCTTT	CASSPGRERAEAFF
TRBV10-3	TRBD1	TRBJ2-7	few	TGTGCCATCAGCGAAACGCCTCAGGGGACAGGCTCCTACGAGCAGTACTTC	CAISETPQGTGSYEQYF
TRBV9	NA	TRBJ2-3	NA	TGTGCCAGCAGCGTAGGGGACCCTAGGCCAGGGGCATTGACAGATACGCAGTATTTT	CASSVGDPRPGALTDTQYF
TRBV28	NA	TRBJ2-7	once	TGTGCCAGCAGCCCTGAGACACCTATCTACGAGCAGTACTTC	CASSPETPIYEQYF
TRBV12-3/TRBV12-4	TRBD2	TRBJ2-5	few	TGTGCCAGCAGACTGGGACTAGGGGAGACCCAGTACTTC	CASRLGLGETQYF
TRBV2	NA	TRBJ1-4	NA	TGTGCCAGCAATCAAGCGGATGTCAATGAAAAACTGTTTTTT	CASNQADVNEKLFF
TRBV6-2/TRBV6-3	NA	TRBJ2-1	NA	TGTGCCAGCAGTCGGACTACACGCGCGGTGGGTGAGCAGTTCTTC	CASSRTTRAVGEQFF
TRBV20-1	NA	TRBJ1-2	NA	TGCAGTGCCCCCCGCCCCTATGGCTACACCTTC	CSAPRPYGYTF
TRBV6-1	TRBD1	TRBJ2-1	NA	TGTGCCAGCAGTGATTGGGGACAGGGTACATCTGAGCAGTTCTTC	CASSDWGQGTSEQFF
TRBV4-1	NA	TRBJ2-5	NA	TGCGCCAGCAGCCAAGATCCGCTTGCAGGATACCTTAACAATGAGCAGTACTTC	CASSQDPLAGYLNNEQYF
TRBV18	NA	TRBJ2-5	many	TGTGCCAGCTCACCACCTGTCCAAGAGACCCAGTACTTC	CASSPPVQETQYF
TRBV20-1	NA	TRBJ2-7	few	TGCAGTGCTAGCGACGCTCCCTACGAGCAGTACTTC	CSASDAPYEQYF
TRBV28	TRBD1	TRBJ2-7	few	TGTGCCAGCAGTTCCCAAACCGACCGGGACAGGGGGTCCTACGAGCAGTACTTC	CASSSQTDRDRGSYEQYF
TRBV12-3/TRBV12-4	NA	TRBJ1-3	NA	TGTGCCAGCAGCCGGGGACCGCTCTCTGGAAACACCATATATTTT	CASSRGPLSGNTIYF
TRBV5-1	NA	TRBJ1-5	NA	TGCGCCAGCAGCTCATTAAACAGGGCAGATCAGCCCCAGCATTTT	CASSSLNRADQPQHF
TRBV3-1	NA	TRBJ2-7	few	TGTGCCAGCAGACCTAGAATTAGCTCCTACGAGCAGTACTTC	CASRPRISSYEQYF
TRBV5-6	NA	TRBJ2-1	few	TGTGCCAGCAGCTTTCGGGGACCCTCCTACAATGAGCAGTTCTTC	CASSFRGPSYNEQFF
TRBV20-1	TRBD1	TRBJ1-2	NA	TGCAGTGCTAGAATAAACCAGGGGGCGCGCGGCTACACCTTC	CSARINQGARGYTF
TRBV24-1	TRBD1	TRBJ1-2	NA	TGTGCCACCAGTGACCCTAACAGGGGGCAAGGGGGCTATGGCTACACCTTC	CATSDPNRGQGGYGYTF
TRBV7-2	NA	TRBJ1-5	few	TGTGCCAGCAGTTCACGGCAGGGAGGGCAGCCCCAGCATTTT	CASSSRQGGQPQHF
TRBV18	TRBD1	TRBJ2-3	NA	TGTGCCAGCTCACCACTAGGACAGGACACAGATACGCAGTATTTT	CASSPLGQDTDTQYF
TRBV7-9	TRBD2	TRBJ2-4	NA	TGTGCCAGCAGCTCCCCCAGGCTACTAGCGGGGCTTCGAAACATTCAGTACTTC	CASSSPRLLAGLRNIQYF
TRBV13	NA	TRBJ2-3	NA	TGTGCCAGCAGGAGCGTGGCCGGTACGCAGTATTTT	CASRSVAGTQYF
TRBV15	TRBD1	TRBJ2-1	NA	TGTGCCACCAGCAGTACCGGGACAGGTTACAATGAGCAGTTCTTC	CATSSTGTGYNEQFF
TRBV12-3/TRBV12-4	NA	TRBJ2-3	NA	TGTGCCAGCAGTTCCCGGAACGCCCACAGGGTTGGCGGCACAGATACGCAGTATTTT	CASSSRNAHRVGGTDTQYF
TRBV4-2	NA	TRBJ1-1	many	TGTGCCAGCAGCCAAGGGACTGAAGCTTTCTTT	CASSQGTEAFF
TRBV12-3/TRBV12-4	TRBD1	TRBJ1-2	few	TGTGCCAGCAGATACGTCGACAGGGAGGGGGGCTACACCTTC	CASRYVDREGGYTF
TRBV5-1	NA	TRBJ2-7	once	TGCGCCAGCAGCTTGGGAGGGCGGGACTTCGAGCAGTACTTC	CASSLGGRDFEQYF
TRBV18	NA	TRBJ2-7	few	TGTGCCAGCTCACCACGGAAGGGAGACGAGCAGTACTTC	CASSPRKGDEQYF
TRBV20-1	NA	TRBJ2-1	NA	TGCAGTGCATTGGGGGTTTACAATGAGCAGTTCTTC	CSALGVYNEQFF
TRBV12-3/TRBV12-4	NA	TRBJ1-2	NA	TGTGCCAGCAGGGCCCAGGGGTATGGCTACACCTTC	CASRAQGYGYTF